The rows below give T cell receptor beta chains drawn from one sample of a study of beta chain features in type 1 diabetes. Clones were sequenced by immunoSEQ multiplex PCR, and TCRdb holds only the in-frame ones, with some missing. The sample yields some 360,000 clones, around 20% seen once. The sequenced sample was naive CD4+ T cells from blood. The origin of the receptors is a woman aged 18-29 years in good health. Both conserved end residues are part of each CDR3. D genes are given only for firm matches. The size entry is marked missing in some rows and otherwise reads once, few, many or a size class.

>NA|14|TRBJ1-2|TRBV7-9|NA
TGTGCCAGCAGCGCCCCAGGGTTTCTCTATGGCTACACCTTC
CASSAPGFLYGYTF
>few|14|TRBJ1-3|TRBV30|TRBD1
TGTGCCTGCCCGGGACAGGGGAACGGAAACACCATATATTTT
CACPGQGNGNTIYF
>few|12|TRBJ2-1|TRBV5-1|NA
TGCGCCAGCAGCACGGAGGGCGATGAGCAGTTCTTC
CASSTEGDEQFF
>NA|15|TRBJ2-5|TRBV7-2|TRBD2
TGTGCCAGCAGCTTCAGTACTAGCGGGGGAGAGACCCAGTACTTC
CASSFSTSGGETQYF
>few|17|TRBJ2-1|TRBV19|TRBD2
TGTGCCAGTAGTTCCCCGCCGGGGACTAGCAACCACAATGAGCAGTTCTTC
CASSSPPGTSNHNEQFF
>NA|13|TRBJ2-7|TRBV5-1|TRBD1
TGCGCCAGCAGCTTGGCGACAGGGCGGGAGCAGTACTTC
CASSLATGREQYF
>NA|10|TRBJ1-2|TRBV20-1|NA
TGCAGTGCCGGACTGGTTGGCTACACCTTC
CSAGLVGYTF
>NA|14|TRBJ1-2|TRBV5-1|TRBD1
TGCGCCAGCAGCGGGGGGACAGGTCCTTCTGACGTCACCTTC
CASSGGTGPSDVTF
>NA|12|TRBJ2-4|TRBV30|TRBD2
TGTGCCTGGGGTAAGACGGGAGGGATTCAGTACTTC
CAWGKTGGIQYF
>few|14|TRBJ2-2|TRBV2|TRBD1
TGTGCCAGCAGTGACAGGGGGAACGCCGGGGAGCTGTTTTTT
CASSDRGNAGELFF
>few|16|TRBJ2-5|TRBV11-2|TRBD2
TGTGCCAGCAGCCTGCTTTCCGGGGAGGGCCCGGAGACCCAGTACTTC
CASSLLSGEGPETQYF
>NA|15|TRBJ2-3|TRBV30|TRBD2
TGTGCCTGGAGTGTACTAGCGGCTTACACAGATACGCAGTATTTT
CAWSVLAAYTDTQYF
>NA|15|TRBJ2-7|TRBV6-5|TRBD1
TGTGCCAGCAGTGGACAGGGGCAGGTCGCCTACGAGCAGTACTTC
CASSGQGQVAYEQYF
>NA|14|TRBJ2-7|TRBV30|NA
TGTGCCTGGAGTAAAACAGGACCGACCTACGAGCAGTACTTC
CAWSKTGPTYEQYF
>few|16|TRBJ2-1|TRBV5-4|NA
TGTGCCAGCAGCTCCGGACTCCCCAGCTCCTACAATGAGCAGTTCTTC
CASSSGLPSSYNEQFF
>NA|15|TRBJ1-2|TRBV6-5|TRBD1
TGTGCCAGCAGTTTCCCGGGACAGGGCTACTATGGCTACACCTTC
CASSFPGQGYYGYTF
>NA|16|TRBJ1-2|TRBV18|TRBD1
TGTGCCAGCTCACCGAGCAACAGGGGCGTTAACTATGGCTACACCTTC
CASSPSNRGVNYGYTF
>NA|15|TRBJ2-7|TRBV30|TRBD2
TGTGCCTGGAGTCTGGGTGGGACTAGCGGCTACGAGCAGTACTTC
CAWSLGGTSGYEQYF
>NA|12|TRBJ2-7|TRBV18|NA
TGTGCCAGCTCACCAGCACAGCAAGAGCAGTACTTC
CASSPAQQEQYF
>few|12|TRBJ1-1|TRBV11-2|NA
TGTGCCAGCAGCTTCTCGGGGACTGAAGCTTTCTTT
CASSFSGTEAFF
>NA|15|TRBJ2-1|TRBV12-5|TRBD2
TGTGCTAGTGGACAAGGGACTAGCGGAAACAATGAGCAGTTCTTC
CASGQGTSGNNEQFF
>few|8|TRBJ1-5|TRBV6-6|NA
TGTGCCAGCAGCTACCAGCATTTT
CASSYQHF
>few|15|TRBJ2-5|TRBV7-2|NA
TGTGCCAGCAGCGTCGGGACTGGCAGTCCGGAGACCCAGTACTTC
CASSVGTGSPETQYF
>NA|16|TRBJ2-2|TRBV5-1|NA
TGCGCCAGCAGCTTGGACGCAGGGGTTACCACCGGGGAGCTGTTTTTT
CASSLDAGVTTGELFF
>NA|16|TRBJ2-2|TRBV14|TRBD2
TGTGCCAGCAGCCAAGATAGGATGGGGGGGACCGGGGAGCTGTTTTTT
CASSQDRMGGTGELFF
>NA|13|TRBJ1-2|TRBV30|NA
TGTGCCTGGATGCAGGGGACATTCTATGGCTACACCTTC
CAWMQGTFYGYTF
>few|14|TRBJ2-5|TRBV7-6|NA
TGTGCCAGCAGCTTAGGGGCAGTTCAAGAGACCCAGTACTTC
CASSLGAVQETQYF
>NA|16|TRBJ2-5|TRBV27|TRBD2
TGTGCCAGCAGTACAGCCAGCGGGGGGGCTAGGGAGACCCAGTACTTC
CASSTASGGARETQYF
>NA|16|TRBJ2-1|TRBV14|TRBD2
TGTGCCAGCAGCCAATTCGGTAGCGGGGGCTACAATGAGCAGTTCTTC
CASSQFGSGGYNEQFF
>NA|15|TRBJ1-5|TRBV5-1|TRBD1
TGCGCCAGCAGCTGGGGGACAGGGCTAAATCAGCCCCAGCATTTT
CASSWGTGLNQPQHF
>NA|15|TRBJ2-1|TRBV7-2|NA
TGTGCCAGCAGCGCCTCTAACCTTCCCTACAATGAGCAGTTCTTC
CASSASNLPYNEQFF
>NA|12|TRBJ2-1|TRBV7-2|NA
TGTGCCAGCAGCTTATCTGGAGATGAGCAGTTCTTC
CASSLSGDEQFF
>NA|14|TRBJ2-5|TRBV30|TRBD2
TGTGCCTGGAGGGCGCCGGGGGGGCAACAGACCCAGTACTTC
CAWRAPGGQQTQYF
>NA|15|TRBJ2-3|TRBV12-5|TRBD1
TGTGCTAGTGGTACCGGACAGGGGGGCACAGATACGCAGTATTTT
CASGTGQGGTDTQYF
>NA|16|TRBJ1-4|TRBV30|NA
TGTGCCTGGAGTCCGTGGATCGAGGGGGTCAGAGAAAAACTGTTTTTT
CAWSPWIEGVREKLFF
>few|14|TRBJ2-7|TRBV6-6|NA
TGTGCCAGCAGTTACGGCCAGAACTCCTACGAGCAGTACTTC
CASSYGQNSYEQYF
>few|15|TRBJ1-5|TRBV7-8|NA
TGTGCCAGCAGCGAGCGACAGAATAGCAATCAGCCCCAGCATTTT
CASSERQNSNQPQHF
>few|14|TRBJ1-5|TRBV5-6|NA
TGTGCCAGCAGCTTAAGGACAGGCAATCAGCCCCAGCATTTT
CASSLRTGNQPQHF
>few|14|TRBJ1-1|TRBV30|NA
TGTGCCTGGAGTGTACGGTACAGGGCCACTGAAGCTTTCTTT
CAWSVRYRATEAFF
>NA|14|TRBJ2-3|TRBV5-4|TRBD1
TGTGCCAGCAGCCCGGACAGGGGAGAAGATACGCAGTATTTT
CASSPDRGEDTQYF
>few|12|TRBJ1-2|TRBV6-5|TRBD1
TGTGCCAGCAGTCCCGGGACAGATGGCTACACCTTC
CASSPGTDGYTF
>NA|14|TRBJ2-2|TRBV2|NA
TGTGCCAGCAGTGCTTTCGCTGAGACCGGGGAGCTGTTTTTT
CASSAFAETGELFF
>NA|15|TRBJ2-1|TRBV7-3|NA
TGTGCCAGCAGCTTAAATCCGGGGATCTACAATGAGCAGTTCTTC
CASSLNPGIYNEQFF
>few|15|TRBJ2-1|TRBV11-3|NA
TGTGCCAGCAGCTTGGGCAGGGCGGCCTACAATGAGCAGTTCTTC
CASSLGRAAYNEQFF
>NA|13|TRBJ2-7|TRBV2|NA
TGTGCCAGCAGTTTTTTGAGGGTGGACGAGCAGTACTTC
CASSFLRVDEQYF
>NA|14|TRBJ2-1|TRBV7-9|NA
TGTGCCAGCAGCTTAGAGGCCAGGGACAATGAGCAGTTCTTC
CASSLEARDNEQFF
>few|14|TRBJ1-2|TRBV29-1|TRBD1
TGCAGCGTTGAAGAAGACAGGGGGCCCTATGGCTACACCTTC
CSVEEDRGPYGYTF
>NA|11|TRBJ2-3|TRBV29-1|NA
TGCAGCACCGGAGGCACAGATACGCAGTATTTT
CSTGGTDTQYF
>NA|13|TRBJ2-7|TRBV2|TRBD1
TGTGCCAGCAGGGGGGACAGGTTGGACGAGCAGTACTTC
CASRGDRLDEQYF
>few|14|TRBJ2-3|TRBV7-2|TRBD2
TGTGCCAGCAGAGCTAGCGGGGCTGGAGATACGCAGTATTTT
CASRASGAGDTQYF
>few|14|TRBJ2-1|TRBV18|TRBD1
TGTGCCAGCTCCCGCCGGGACAGAAACAATGAGCAGTTCTTC
CASSRRDRNNEQFF
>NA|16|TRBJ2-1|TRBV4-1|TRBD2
TGCGCCAGCAGCCAAGGGGGACTAGCGGGAGAAAGGGACCAGTTCTTC
CASSQGGLAGERDQFF
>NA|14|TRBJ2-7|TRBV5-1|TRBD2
TGCGCCAGCAGTACCGGGACTAGCACCGACGAGCAGTACTTC
CASSTGTSTDEQYF
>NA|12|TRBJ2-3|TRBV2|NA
TGTGCCAGCAGTGAGCGTAGTATAACGCAGTATTTT
CASSERSITQYF
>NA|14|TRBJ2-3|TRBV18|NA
TGTGCCAGCTCACCCGGAGGAGGCCGGGATACGCAGTATTTT
CASSPGGGRDTQYF
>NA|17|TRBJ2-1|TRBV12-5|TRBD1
TGTGCTAGTGGTTCGGGGACAGGGGCGAACTCCTACAATGAGCAGTTCTTC
CASGSGTGANSYNEQFF
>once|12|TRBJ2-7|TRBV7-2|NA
TGTGCCAGCAGTGCAGTTACCTACGAGCAGTACTTC
CASSAVTYEQYF
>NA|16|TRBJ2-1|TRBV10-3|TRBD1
TGTGCCATCAGTGAGTCGACAGGGTTTACCTACAATGAGCAGTTCTTC
CAISESTGFTYNEQFF
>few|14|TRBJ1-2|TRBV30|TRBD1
TGTGCCTGGAGAGGGACAGGGGCAGGGTATGGCTACACCTTC
CAWRGTGAGYGYTF
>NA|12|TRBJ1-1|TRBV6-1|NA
TGTGCCAGCACGGCAGGGAACACTGAAGCTTTCTTT
CASTAGNTEAFF